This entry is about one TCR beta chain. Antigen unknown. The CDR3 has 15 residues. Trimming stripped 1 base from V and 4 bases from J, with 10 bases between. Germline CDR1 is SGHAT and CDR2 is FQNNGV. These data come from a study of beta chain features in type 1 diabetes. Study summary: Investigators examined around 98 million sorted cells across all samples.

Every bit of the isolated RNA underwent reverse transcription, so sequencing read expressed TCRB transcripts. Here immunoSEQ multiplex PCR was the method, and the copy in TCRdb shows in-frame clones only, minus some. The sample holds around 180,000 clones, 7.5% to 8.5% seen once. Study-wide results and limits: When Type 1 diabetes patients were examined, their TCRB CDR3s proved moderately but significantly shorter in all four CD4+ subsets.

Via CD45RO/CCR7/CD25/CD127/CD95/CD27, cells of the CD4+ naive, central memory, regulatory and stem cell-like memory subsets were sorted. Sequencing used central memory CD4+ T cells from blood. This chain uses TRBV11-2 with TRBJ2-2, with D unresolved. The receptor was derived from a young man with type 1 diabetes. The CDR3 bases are TGTGCCAGCAGCTTAGTAAGGATAGCCACCGGGGAGCTGTTTTTT. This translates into CASSLVRIATGELFF.